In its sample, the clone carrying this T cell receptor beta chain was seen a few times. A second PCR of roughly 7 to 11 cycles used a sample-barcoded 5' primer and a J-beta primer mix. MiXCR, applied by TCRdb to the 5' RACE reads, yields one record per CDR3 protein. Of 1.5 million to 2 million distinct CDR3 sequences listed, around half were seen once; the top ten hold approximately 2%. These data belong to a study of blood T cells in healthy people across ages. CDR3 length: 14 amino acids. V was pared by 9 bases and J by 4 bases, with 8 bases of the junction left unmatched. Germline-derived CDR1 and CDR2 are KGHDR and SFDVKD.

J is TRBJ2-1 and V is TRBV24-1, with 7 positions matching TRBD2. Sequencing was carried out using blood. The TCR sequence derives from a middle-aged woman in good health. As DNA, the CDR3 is TGTGCCACCCGCCCGGGGGGAGAGTACAATGAGCAGTTCTTC. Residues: CATRPGGEYNEQFF.